This T cell receptor (beta chain) was recorded in a study of brain metastases from non-small cell lung cancer. Study findings and constraints: Metastases had sparse T cells but largely shared repertoires with primaries. T-cell clones appeared expanded in approximately 64% of brain metastases relative to matched primary tumors. Fewer infiltrating T cells were found in brain metastases than primaries.

With regard to this clone: Its antigen is still unknown.

The repertoire was sequenced with immunoSEQ multiplex PCR; TCRdb's copy has only in-frame clones and lacks some. The sample records about 4,900 clones, roughly 80% being singletons. CDR1 and CDR2 (germline): SGHNT, YYREEE (reference sequence). V lost 0 bases and J 6 bases, leaving 6 bases between the germline ends. The CDR3 sequence is 12 residues long. The sequenced sample was primary lung tumor tissue. This TCR was sampled from a donor aged 40 or over with non-small cell lung cancer. The V gene is TRBV5-4, the J gene TRBJ1-2; no reliable D call. This chain's CDR3 is CASSLAGHGYTF. DNA for the CDR3: TGTGCCAGCAGCTTGGCTGGCCATGGCTACACCTTC.